Listed here are 22 T cell receptor beta chains from one sample, sequenced in a study of blood T cells in healthy people across ages (dated by TCRdb to between 2014 and 2016). To prepare the library, 5' RACE was applied. Sequenced on an Illumina HiSeq 2500. A second PCR of about 6 to 11 cycles was performed with a sample-barcoded 5' primer and a J-beta primer mix. TCRdb handled the public reads itself, with Q25 trimming in fastp and clone calling in MiXCR, and kept productive beta chains. Rows with a matching CDR3 protein are joined into one entry that keeps the most common DNA and genes. The sample has over a million distinct CDR3 sequences on record, 42% of them singletons. The top ten constitute approximately 7.9% of the sample. What was sequenced was blood. The receptors shown here come from a woman between 18 and 30 years old in good health.

This clonotype has ten or more counts. The chain has TRBV29-1 and TRBJ2-7; TRBD2 is a possible D gene (6 bases). There are 13 residues in the CDR3. V lost 2 bases to trimming and J lost 0 bases, with 8 bases between them. CDR1 SQVTM and CDR2 ANQGSEA come from the germline V gene. The CDR3 sequence is CSVERGTSYEQYF. Written as DNA, the CDR3 is TGCAGCGTTGAACGGGGGACCTCCTACGAGCAGTACTTC.

This clonotype has only a few counts. The gene calls are TRBV7-9 and TRBJ2-4, with 13 bases identical to TRBD2. The J call may not be correct, given that the DNA end is closer to TRBJ2-7. This CDR3 contains 16 residues. The germline V gene has CDR1 SEHNR and CDR2 FQNEAQ (reference sequence). The CDR3 spells CASSQPGTSGDYEQYF. The DNA of the CDR3 is TGTGCCAGCAGTCAGCCCGGGACTAGCGGGGACTACGAGCAGTACTTC.

The J gene is TRBJ2-3, the V gene TRBV12-3 or TRBV12-4, with D possibly TRBD2 on 5 matching bases. With 0 bases removed from V and 3 bases from J, the gap between germline ends came to 13 bases. This CDR3 spans 16 amino acids. CDR3 sequence (DNA): TGTGCCAGCAGTTTAGCGTGGGGAGACCGGACAGATACGCAGTATTTT. Protein product: CASSLAWGDRTDTQYF.

The V and J genes are TRBV7-2 and TRBJ2-5; 7 bases are shared with TRBD2. Trimming at V came to 2 bases and at J to 5 bases, leaving 8 bases not matched to a gene. CDR3 length equals 15 residues. Per germline, CDR1 SGHTA and CDR2 FQGNSA. The chain's CDR3 is CASSLTKTSSETQYF. The CDR3 DNA follows: TGTGCCAGCAGCTTAACTAAGACTAGCAGCGAGACCCAGTACTTC. The full variable domain, in which reference TRBV7-2 and TRBJ2-5 provide the parts outside the CDR3, is GAGVSQSPSNKVTEKGKDVELRCDPISGHTALYWYRQSLGQGLEFLIYFQGNSAPDKSGLPSDRFSAERTGGSVSTLTIQRTQQEDSAVYLCASSLTKTSSETQYFGPGTRLLVL.

This clonotype has a handful of counts. V gene TRBV25-1 combines with J gene TRBJ2-4, with TRBD2 matching 12 bases. V lost 3 bases, J lost 7 bases, and 4 bases stayed unmatched. The CDR3 covers 15 residues. Germline lookup yields CDR1 MGHDK and CDR2 SYGVNS. DNA for the CDR3: TGTGCCAGCAGTGACCTAGCGGGGGGGCCCAACATTCAGTACTTC. The encoded protein is CASSDLAGGPNIQYF. Full variable domain (outside the CDR3, taken from reference TRBV25-1 and TRBJ2-4): EADIYQTPRYLVIGTGKKITLECSQTMGHDKMYWYQQDPGMELHLIHYSYGVNSTEKGDLSSESTVSRIRTEHFPLTLESARPSHTSQYLCASSDLAGGPNIQYFGAGTRLSVL.

The chain couples TRBV10-3 to TRBJ2-7; no clear D. Germline assignment: CDR1 ENHRY and CDR2 SYGVKD. Deletions cut 0 bases from V and 6 bases from J, with 9 bases between. CDR3 length: 13 amino acids. The CDR3 here is CAISESGPTEQYF. DNA of the CDR3: TGTGCCATCAGTGAGTCGGGCCCTACCGAGCAGTACTTC.

The chain is built from TRBV29-1 and TRBJ1-1; D call uncertain. Germline V lookup: CDR1 SQVTM, CDR2 ANQGSEA. This CDR3 region has 11 residues. V was trimmed by 3 bases and J by 7 bases, leaving 9 bases between them. As DNA, the CDR3 is TGCAGCGTTGATGCAGGCGGTGAAGCTTTCTTT. Protein sequence: CSVDAGGEAFF.

The chain uses TRBV2 and TRBJ2-1, with 9 bases fitting TRBD2. Germline CDR1 SNHLY, CDR2 FYNNEI. The CDR3 has 15 amino acids. V was clipped by 8 bases and J by 5 bases; unmatched bases: 10. The CDR3 loop is CASRSRTSADNEQFF. The CDR3, as DNA: TGTGCCAGCCGTTCTCGGACTAGCGCTGACAATGAGCAGTTCTTC.

The chain is built from TRBV7-9 and TRBJ2-7, with D possibly TRBD1 on 5 matching bases. V was clipped by 5 bases and J by 0 bases, with 17 bases between them. CDR1 is SEHNR, CDR2 FQNEAQ, per germline (reference sequence). This CDR3 is 16 amino acids long. For the CDR3, the DNA is TGTGCCAGCAGCCCCCCAACAGGCCCATTCTCCTACGAGCAGTACTTC. Translation: CASSPPTGPFSYEQYF.

Written as DNA, the CDR3 is TGTGCCAGCAGTGGAACCGGGACAGGGTCGGTCTACGAGCAGTACTTC. This gives the protein CASSGTGTGSVYEQYF. V and J are TRBV6-6 and TRBJ2-5, with TRBD1 matching 9 bases. The J call may be wrong; the DNA end is better matched by TRBJ2-7. The CDR3 is made up of 16 amino acids. Germline V gene data show CDR1 as MNHNY and CDR2 as SVGAGI (reference sequence).

This clonotype was counted a few times. The V and J genes are TRBV6-5 and TRBJ2-1; TRBD2 might be the D (7 bases). This CDR3 contains 15 residues. Germline V CDR1 and CDR2: MNHEY, SVGAGI. Trimming pared 6 bases from V and 7 bases from J, leaving 19 bases between. CDR3 sequence (DNA): TGTGCCAGCAGCCCCTTTGCGGGGGCGGGGAATGAGCAGTTCTTC. Translated, it gives CASSPFAGAGNEQFF.

The chain links TRBV7-2 to TRBJ2-1, with D perhaps TRBD2 (6 bases). In germline, CDR1 is SGHTA, CDR2 FQGNSA. The CDR3 covers 16 residues. Between the trimmed V and J ends, which lost 1 base and 4 bases, there was a span of 14 bases. This CDR3 is CASSLVRWGEYNEQFF. The CDR3 region has the DNA TGTGCCAGCAGCTTAGTGAGGTGGGGGGAATACAATGAGCAGTTCTTC.

CDR3 sequence: CASSQDPAGVSETQYF. Here the CDR3 DNA reads TGTGCCAGCAGCCAAGACCCAGCGGGGGTTTCAGAGACCCAGTACTTC. The chain joins TRBV3-1 to TRBJ2-5; the match to TRBD2 covers 8 bases. The CDR3 is made up of 16 amino acids. From germline, CDR1 is LGHDT and CDR2 YNNKEL (reference sequence). Trimming took 0 bases from V and 4 from J; bases not matched to a gene: 7.

The V and J genes are TRBV27 and TRBJ1-5; TRBD1 matches 7 bases. CDR3 length: 15 residues. Germline V CDR1 and CDR2: MNHEY, SMNVEV (reference sequence). The V and J ends lost 2 bases and 4 bases, in that order; junction bases with no gene match: 5. The CDR3 nucleotides read TGTGCCAGCAGTTTAACAGGGACAGCTAATCAGCCCCAGCATTTT. This codes for CASSLTGTANQPQHF.

This chain links TRBV7-7 with TRBJ2-1, with 7 bases matching TRBD1. The J call may be mistaken, given a closer DNA end match to TRBJ2-7. CDR3 length: 16 amino acids. In germline, CDR1 is SSHAT, CDR2 FNYEAQ (reference sequence). CDR3 nucleotide sequence: TGTGCCAGCAGCACACGACAGGGAGAGGGGTACAATGAGCAGTACTTC. It is translated as CASSTRQGEGYNEQYF.

The chain uses TRBV7-9 and TRBJ2-7; 12 nucleotides match TRBD1. The germline V gene encodes CDR1 SEHNR and CDR2 FQNEAQ (reference sequence). CDR3 size: 15 residues. V lost 3 bases and J lost 7; bases outside the gene matches: 7. CDR3 DNA sequence: TGTGCCAGCAGCTTTCAGGGACAGGGGGCGTGGGAGCAGTACTTC. Translating it yields CASSFQGQGAWEQYF.

The J gene is TRBJ2-2, the V gene TRBV20-1; possibly TRBD2 for D (5 bases). The CDR3 contains 18 residues. Trimming left V 0 bases short and J 2 bases short, with 19 bases between. From germline, CDR1 is DFQATT and CDR2 SNEGSKA (reference sequence). CDR3 nucleotides: TGCAGTGCTAGAGATTTCATTTGGGGAGAAGAAAACACCGGGGAGCTGTTTTTT. This translates into CSARDFIWGEENTGELFF.

The chain has TRBV27 and TRBJ2-7; a weak D match, TRBD1 (6 bases). The CDR3 length is 14 residues. V lost 8 bases to trimming and J lost 3 bases, with 17 bases between them. From germline, CDR1 is MNHEY and CDR2 SMNVEV (reference sequence). The CDR3 here is CASRPLTGYYEQYF. CDR3 sequence (DNA): TGTGCCAGCCGTCCCCTGACAGGCTACTACGAGCAGTACTTC.

The chain's CDR3 is CASSPLLSSGDGYTF. The CDR3 DNA sequence: TGTGCCAGCAGTCCCCTCTTGAGTTCTGGGGATGGCTACACCTTC. This chain joins TRBV12-3 or TRBV12-4 and TRBJ1-2; D is unresolved. V lost 5 bases and J 6 bases, leaving 19 bases between the germline ends. The CDR3 is 15 residues long.

The rearrangement uses TRBV20-1 and TRBJ2-1; TRBD1 matches at 9 bases. Trimming removed 5 bases from V and 2 bases from J; junction bases left unmatched: 10. CDR1 DFQATT and CDR2 SNEGSKA come from the germline V gene (reference sequence). The CDR3 is made up of 16 amino acids. CDR3 amino acids: CSAHPLRDRAYNEQFF. The CDR3 region has the DNA TGCAGTGCTCACCCTCTCCGGGACAGGGCCTACAATGAGCAGTTCTTC.

The genes are TRBV11-2 and TRBJ2-1; D gene ambiguous. V was cut by 2 bases and J by 0 bases, with 29 bases left in between. This CDR3 is 22 amino acids long. In germline, CDR1 is SGHAT, CDR2 FQNNGV. CDR3 DNA: TGTGCCAGCAGCTTATTTCTTCGTAAGCGTTCCCCGGTCCCCGGCTCCTACAATGAGCAGTTCTTC. This encodes CASSLFLRKRSPVPGSYNEQFF.

V and J are TRBV27 and TRBJ1-2; D unresolved. V lost 4 bases to trimming and J lost 10 bases, with 1 base between them. The CDR3 consists of 8 residues. Germline CDR1 is MNHEY and CDR2 is SMNVEV (reference sequence). The CDR3 region is CASSSYTF. CDR3 nucleotide sequence: TGTGCCAGCAGTTCCTACACCTTC.